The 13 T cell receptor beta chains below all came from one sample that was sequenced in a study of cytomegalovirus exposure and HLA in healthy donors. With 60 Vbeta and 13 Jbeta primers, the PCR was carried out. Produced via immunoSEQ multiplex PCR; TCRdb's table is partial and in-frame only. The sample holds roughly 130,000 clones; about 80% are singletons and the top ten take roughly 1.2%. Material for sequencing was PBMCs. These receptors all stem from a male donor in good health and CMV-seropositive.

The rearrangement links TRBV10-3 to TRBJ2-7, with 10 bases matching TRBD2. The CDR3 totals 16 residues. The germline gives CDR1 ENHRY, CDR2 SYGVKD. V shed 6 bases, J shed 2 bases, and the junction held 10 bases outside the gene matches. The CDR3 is CAISDYTSGITYEQYF. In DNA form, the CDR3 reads TGTGCCATCAGCGACTATACTAGCGGGATCACCTACGAGCAGTACTTC.

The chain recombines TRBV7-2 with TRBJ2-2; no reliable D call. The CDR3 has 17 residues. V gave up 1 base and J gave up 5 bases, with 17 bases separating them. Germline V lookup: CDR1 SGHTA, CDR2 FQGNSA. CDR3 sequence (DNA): TGTGCCAGCAGCTTAGTACGTTTAGCAGTGAAGACCGGGGAGCTGTTTTTT. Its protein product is CASSLVRLAVKTGELFF. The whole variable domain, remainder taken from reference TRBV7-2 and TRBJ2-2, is GAGVSQSPSNKVTEKGKDVELRCDPISGHTALYWYRQSLGQGLEFLIYFQGNSAPDKSGLPSDRFSAERTGGSVSTLTIQRTQQEDSAVYLCASSLVRLAVKTGELFFGEGSRLTVL.

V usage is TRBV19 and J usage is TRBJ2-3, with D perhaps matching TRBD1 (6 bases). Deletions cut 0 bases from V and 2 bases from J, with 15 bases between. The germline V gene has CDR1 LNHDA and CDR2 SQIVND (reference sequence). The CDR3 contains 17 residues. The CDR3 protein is CASSIDQGPSTTDTQYF. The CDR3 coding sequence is TGTGCCAGTAGTATAGATCAGGGGCCCTCAACCACAGATACGCAGTATTTT.

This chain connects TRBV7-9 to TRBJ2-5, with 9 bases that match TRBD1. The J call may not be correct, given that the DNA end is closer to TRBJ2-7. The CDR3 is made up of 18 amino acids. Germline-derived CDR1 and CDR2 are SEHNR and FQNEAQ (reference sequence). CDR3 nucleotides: TGTGCCAGCAGCCTCGGAACAGGGGGCCATATTTTCTCCTACGAGCAGTACTTC. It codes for CASSLGTGGHIFSYEQYF.

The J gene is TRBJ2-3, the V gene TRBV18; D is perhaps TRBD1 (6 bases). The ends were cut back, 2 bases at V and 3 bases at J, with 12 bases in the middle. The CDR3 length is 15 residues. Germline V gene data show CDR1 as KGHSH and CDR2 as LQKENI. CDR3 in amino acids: CASSPTRQGTDTQYF. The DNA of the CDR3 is TGTGCCAGCTCACCAACGAGGCAGGGGACAGATACGCAGTATTTT.

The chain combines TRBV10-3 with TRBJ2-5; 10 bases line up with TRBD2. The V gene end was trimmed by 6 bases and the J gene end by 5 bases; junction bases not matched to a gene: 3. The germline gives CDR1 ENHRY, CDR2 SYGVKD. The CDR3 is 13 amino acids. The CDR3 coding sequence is TGTGCCATCAGCCCGGGACTAGCGGAGACCCAGTACTTC. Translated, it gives CAISPGLAETQYF.

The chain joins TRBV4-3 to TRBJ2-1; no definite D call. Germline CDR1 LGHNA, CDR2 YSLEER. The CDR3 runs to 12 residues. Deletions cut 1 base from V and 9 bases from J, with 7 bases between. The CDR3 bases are TGCGCCAGCAGCCAAGGACGGAGTGAGCAGTTCTTC. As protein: CASSQGRSEQFF.

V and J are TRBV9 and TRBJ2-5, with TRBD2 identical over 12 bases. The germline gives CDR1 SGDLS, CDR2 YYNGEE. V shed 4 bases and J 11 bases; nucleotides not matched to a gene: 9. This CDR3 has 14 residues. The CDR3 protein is CASSSGLAGREQYF. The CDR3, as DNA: TGTGCCAGCAGCTCCGGACTAGCGGGGCGGGAGCAGTACTTC. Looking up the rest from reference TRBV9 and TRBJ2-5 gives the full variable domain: DSGVTQTPKHLITATGQRVTLRCSPRSGDLSVYWYQQSLDQGLQFLIQYYNGEERAKGNILERFSAQQFPDLHSELNLSSLELGDSALYFCASSSGLAGREQYFGPGTRLLVL.

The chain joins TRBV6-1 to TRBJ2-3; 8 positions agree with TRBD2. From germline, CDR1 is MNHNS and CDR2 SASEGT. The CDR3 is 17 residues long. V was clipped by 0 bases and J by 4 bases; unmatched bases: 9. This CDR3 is CASSEAKSAGGSDTQYF. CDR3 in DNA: TGTGCCAGCAGTGAAGCGAAGTCGGCGGGGGGATCAGATACGCAGTATTTT.

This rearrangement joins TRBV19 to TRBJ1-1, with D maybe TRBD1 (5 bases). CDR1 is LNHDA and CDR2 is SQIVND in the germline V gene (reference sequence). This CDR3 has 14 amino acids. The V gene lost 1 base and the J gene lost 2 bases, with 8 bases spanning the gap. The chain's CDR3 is CASSIGQRNTEAFF. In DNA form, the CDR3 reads TGTGCCAGTAGTATAGGACAGAGAAACACTGAAGCTTTCTTT.

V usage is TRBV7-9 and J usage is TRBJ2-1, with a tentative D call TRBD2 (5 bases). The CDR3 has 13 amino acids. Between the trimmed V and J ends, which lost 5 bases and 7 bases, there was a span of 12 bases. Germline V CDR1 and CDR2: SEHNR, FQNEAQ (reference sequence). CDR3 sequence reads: CASSRNGGNEQFF. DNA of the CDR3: TGTGCCAGCAGCCGTAATGGAGGAAATGAGCAGTTCTTC.

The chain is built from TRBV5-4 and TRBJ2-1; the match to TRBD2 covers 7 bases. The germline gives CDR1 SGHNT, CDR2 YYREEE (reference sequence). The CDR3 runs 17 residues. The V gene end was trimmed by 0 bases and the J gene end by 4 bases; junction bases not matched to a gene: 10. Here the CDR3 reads CASSLGTGVAGYNEQFF. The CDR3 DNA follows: TGTGCCAGCAGCTTGGGGACGGGGGTAGCGGGTTACAATGAGCAGTTCTTC. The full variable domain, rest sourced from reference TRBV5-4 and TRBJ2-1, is ETGVTQSPTHLIKTRGQQVTLRCSSQSGHNTVSWYQQALGQGPQFIFQYYREEENGRGNFPPRFSGLQFPNYSSELNVNALELDDSALYLCASSLGTGVAGYNEQFFGPGTRLTVL.

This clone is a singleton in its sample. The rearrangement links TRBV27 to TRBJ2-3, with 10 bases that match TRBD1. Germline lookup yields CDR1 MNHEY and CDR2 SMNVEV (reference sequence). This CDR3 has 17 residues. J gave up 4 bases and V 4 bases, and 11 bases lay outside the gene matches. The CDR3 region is CASSSGTGAQSADTQYF. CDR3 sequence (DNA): TGTGCCAGCAGTTCCGGGACAGGGGCACAGAGTGCAGATACGCAGTATTTT.